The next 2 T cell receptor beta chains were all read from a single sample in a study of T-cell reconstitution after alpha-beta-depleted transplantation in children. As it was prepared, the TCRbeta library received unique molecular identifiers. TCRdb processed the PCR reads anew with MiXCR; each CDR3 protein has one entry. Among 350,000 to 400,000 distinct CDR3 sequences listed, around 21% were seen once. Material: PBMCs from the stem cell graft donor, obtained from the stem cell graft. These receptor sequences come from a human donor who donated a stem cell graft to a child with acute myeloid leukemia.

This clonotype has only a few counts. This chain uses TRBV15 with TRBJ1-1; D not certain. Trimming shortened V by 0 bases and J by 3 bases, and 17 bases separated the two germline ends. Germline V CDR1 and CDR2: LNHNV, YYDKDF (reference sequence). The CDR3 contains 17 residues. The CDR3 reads CATSRDSPTVGDTEAFF. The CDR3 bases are TGTGCCACCAGCAGAGATTCCCCTACGGTCGGGGACACTGAAGCTTTCTTT. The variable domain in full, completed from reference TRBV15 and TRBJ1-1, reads DAMVIQNPRYQVTQFGKPVTLSCSQTLNHNVMYWYQQKSSQAPKLLFHYYDKDFNNEADTPDNFQSRRPNTSFCFLDIRSPGLGDTAMYLCATSRDSPTVGDTEAFFGQGTRLTVV.

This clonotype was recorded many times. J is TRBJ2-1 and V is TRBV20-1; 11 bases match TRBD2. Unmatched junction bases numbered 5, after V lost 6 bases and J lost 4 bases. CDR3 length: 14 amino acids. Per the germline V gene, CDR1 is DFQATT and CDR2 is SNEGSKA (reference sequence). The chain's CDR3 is CSAVAGGLYNEQFF. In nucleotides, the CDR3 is TGCAGTGCCGTAGCGGGAGGGCTATACAATGAGCAGTTCTTC.